This T cell receptor beta chain was retrieved from a study of T-cell memory formation after mild COVID-19. Study details: Clusters were largely donor specific.

Germline CDR1 and CDR2: SGHDT and YYEEEE. V dropped 1 base and J dropped 6 bases, with 16 bases sitting between them. This CDR3 is built from 15 residues. Notes on the study in general: There was no confirmation that second-wave clones peaking on day 37 were SARS-CoV-2 specific. Day 15 to 85 contractors were CD4/CD8 balanced; later expanders leaned CD4+.

TCRdb fed the 5' RACE reads into MiXCR, producing one record per CDR3 protein. This sample yields fewer than 110,000 distinct CDR3 sequences, of which approximately 14% are seen a single time; 35% to 50% belongs to the top ten. Comment on this clonotype: Its specificity is unknown.

Source material: PBMCs or a T cell subset sorted from them (not recorded which). The V call is TRBV5-6, the J call TRBJ2-5, with a possible D match to TRBD1 (5 bases). This clonotype was obtained from a man younger than 30 who had mild COVID-19 (a few samples of this study predate the infection). Cell type and time point are not known. CDR3: CASSLNSGIVQTQYF. The CDR3 bases are TGTGCCAGCAGCTTGAATTCAGGGATCGTGCAGACCCAGTACTTC.